A single sample gave rise to the 25 T cell receptor beta chains below, sequenced in a study of Ad26.COV2.S vaccination and SARS-CoV-2 variants. Clones were read by immunoSEQ multiplex PCR, and TCRdb kept only the in-frame ones, dropping some. The sample holds 300,000 to 400,000 clones, around four fifths seen once. This sample's treatment: around 19 received Ad26.COV2.S at low or high dose, single or two shots; about 5 received placebo; per-sample allocation not given. Samples analyzed were those drawn on day 63 after the first vaccine or placebo injection. The sample here was peripheral blood, taken in a trial of Ad26.COV2.S vaccine versus placebo. The receptors derive from a person aged 18-60 years who received the Ad26.COV2.S COVID-19 vaccine or a placebo.

This clone was seen a handful of times. V and J are TRBV2 and TRBJ2-7; 7 positions agree with TRBD1. Germline assignment: CDR1 SNHLY and CDR2 FYNNEI. With 6 bases clipped from V and 0 bases from J, the junction kept 8 bases outside the gene matches. The CDR3 runs to 15 residues. Here the CDR3 reads CASSSDRVISYEQYF. CDR3 DNA: TGTGCCAGCAGCTCCGACAGGGTGATCTCCTACGAGCAGTACTTC.

This clone was seen once. The chain employs TRBV28 and TRBJ1-5; D is unresolved. The CDR3 totals 14 residues. Germline values: CDR1 MDHEN, CDR2 SYDVKM. Trimming pared 5 bases from V and 0 bases from J, leaving 8 bases between. DNA for the CDR3: TGTGCCAGCAGTACTGGCCATAGCAATCAGCCCCAGCATTTT. Its translation: CASSTGHSNQPQHF.

This clone showed up just once. The chain links TRBV6-5 to TRBJ2-7, with D maybe TRBD2 (5 bases). V lost 0 bases and J lost 0, with 9 bases in between. CDR1 and CDR2 (germline): MNHEY, SVGAGI. CDR3 length: 15 amino acids. CDR3 sequence (DNA): TGTGCCAGCAGTTACTCGGGAGACTTCTCCTACGAGCAGTACTTC. It codes for CASSYSGDFSYEQYF.

The gene calls are TRBV9 and TRBJ1-3; D not resolved. CDR1 is SGDLS and CDR2 is YYNGEE in the germline V gene. CDR3 length equals 13 residues. V lost 4 bases, J lost 4 bases, and 9 bases lay in between. In nucleotides, the CDR3 is TGTGCCAGCAGCATCCAGAACGGAAACACCATATATTTT. Amino acid sequence: CASSIQNGNTIYF.

The chain couples TRBV6-1 to TRBJ1-2; perhaps TRBD1 as D (5 bases). V lost 1 base and J lost 8, with 20 bases in between. This CDR3 has 16 residues. Germline CDR1 is MNHNS and CDR2 is SASEGT. CDR3 in amino acids: CASSEGDRILLMGYTF. Here the CDR3 DNA reads TGTGCCAGCAGTGAAGGGGACCGGATCTTGCTAATGGGCTACACCTTC.

The CDR3 DNA reads TGTGCCAGCAGCACACGGACGAATCTCGCCGAGCAGTACTTC. It yields the protein CASSTRTNLAEQYF. V and J are TRBV7-8 and TRBJ2-7; unclear D gene. The V end lost 5 bases, the J end lost 6 bases, and 17 bases lay between the germline ends. CDR1 SGHVS and CDR2 FQNEAQ come from the germline V gene. This CDR3 spans 14 amino acids.

V is TRBV20-1 and J is TRBJ1-3, with D hard to call. V dropped 4 bases and J dropped 0 bases, with 1 base sitting between them. The germline gives CDR1 DFQATT, CDR2 SNEGSKA (reference sequence). The CDR3 contains 11 residues. In nucleotides, the CDR3 is TGCAGTGCTATCTCTGGAAACACCATATATTTT. It specifies CSAISGNTIYF.

The chain carries TRBV5-1 and TRBJ2-7, with 10 nucleotides matching TRBD1. V dropped 7 bases and J dropped 1; count of bases not matched to a gene: 8. Germline loops: CDR1 SGHRS, CDR2 YFSETQ. The CDR3 extends over 15 amino acids. CDR3: CASHPRQGASYEQYF. Written as DNA, the CDR3 is TGCGCCAGCCACCCAAGACAGGGGGCATCCTACGAGCAGTACTTC. Full variable domain (missing parts from reference TRBV5-1 and TRBJ2-7): KAGVTQTPRYLIKTRGQQVTLSCSPISGHRSVSWYQQTPGQGLQFLFEYFSETQRNKGNFPGRFSGRQFSNSRSEMNVSTLELGDSALYLCASHPRQGASYEQYFGPGTRLTVT.

The chain links TRBV6-5 to TRBJ2-7; 9 bases agree with TRBD1. Germline-derived CDR1 and CDR2 are MNHEY and SVGAGI. This CDR3 comprises 14 residues. The V segment lost 7 bases and the J segment 2 bases; nucleotides outside the gene matches: 6. The CDR3 region has the DNA TGTGCCAGCAAATTACAGGGGGCCACCTACGAGCAGTACTTC. Translated: CASKLQGATYEQYF.

This clone was observed a few times. This chain joins TRBV5-6 and TRBJ1-1, with no clear D. The CDR3 loop spans 14 amino acids. The germline V gene has CDR1 SGHDT and CDR2 YYEEEE. Trimming stripped 4 bases from V and 1 base from J, with 11 bases between. CDR3 in DNA: TGTGCCAGCAGCCAAAGACGCCCGAACACTGAAGCTTTCTTT. Amino acid sequence: CASSQRRPNTEAFF.

The J gene is TRBJ2-7, the V gene TRBV29-1; D not certain. V lost 5 bases and J 5 bases, leaving 10 bases between the germline ends. From germline, CDR1 is SQVTM and CDR2 ANQGSEA. The CDR3 runs to 11 residues. The CDR3 is CSVLESDEQYF. The DNA for the CDR3 is TGCAGCGTTTTAGAGAGTGACGAGCAGTACTTC.

The rearrangement links TRBV6-4 to TRBJ2-1; 7 bases agree with TRBD1. Trimming at V came to 4 bases and at J to 2 bases, leaving 11 bases not matched to a gene. The germline gives CDR1 MRHNA, CDR2 SNTAGT. The CDR3 spans 17 residues. The CDR3 spells CASSVGTAYPPYNEQFF. The CDR3 DNA sequence: TGTGCCAGCAGTGTCGGGACAGCCTATCCTCCCTACAATGAGCAGTTCTTC.

V and J are TRBV7-2 and TRBJ2-3, with 11 bases identical to TRBD2. This CDR3 has 16 residues. Germline-derived CDR1 and CDR2 are SGHTA and FQGNSA. The V and J ends lost 1 base and 4 bases, in that order; junction bases with no gene match: 4. CDR3 protein: CASSLDLAGGADTQYF. CDR3 nucleotide sequence: TGTGCCAGCAGCTTAGACCTAGCGGGGGGTGCAGATACGCAGTATTTT.

The J gene is TRBJ1-2, the V gene TRBV12-3 or TRBV12-4; unclear D gene. The CDR3 consists of 12 residues. V was clipped by 3 bases and J by 3 bases, with 5 bases between them. CDR3 protein: CASSFQYYGYTF. CDR3 coding DNA: TGTGCCAGCAGTTTTCAGTACTATGGCTACACCTTC.

The gene calls are TRBV7-9 and TRBJ2-3, with D possibly being TRBD2 (5 bases). V gave up 5 bases and J gave up 4 bases, with 16 bases separating them. Germline V gene sequence: CDR1 SEHNR, CDR2 FQNEAQ (reference sequence). The CDR3 has 15 residues. The DNA for the CDR3 is TGTGCCAGCAGCAACCCCAGCGGCAGCGCAGATACGCAGTATTTT. This codes for CASSNPSGSADTQYF. The variable domain in full, with the rest retrieved from reference TRBV7-9 and TRBJ2-3, is DTGVSQNPRHKITKRGQNVTFRCDPISEHNRLYWYRQTLGQGPEFLTYFQNEAQLEKSRLLSDRFSAERPKGSFSTLEIQRTEQGDSAMYLCASSNPSGSADTQYFGPGTRLTVL.

The chain couples TRBV4-1 to TRBJ2-2; D remains unclear. Trimming shortened V by 4 bases and J by 5 bases, and 5 bases separated the two germline ends. This CDR3 contains 12 residues. CDR1 and CDR2 from the germline V gene are MGHRA and YSYEKL. The CDR3 DNA follows: TGCGCCAGCAGCCCGCTTACCGGGGAGCTGTTTTTT. It translates to CASSPLTGELFF.

V usage is TRBV18 and J usage is TRBJ1-1; tentative D call: TRBD1 (6 bases). Germline V CDR1 and CDR2: KGHSH, LQKENI. This CDR3 comprises 13 residues. V was trimmed by 6 bases and J by 1 base, leaving 9 bases between them. Here the CDR3 reads CASSQGTNTEAFF. Written as DNA, the CDR3 is TGTGCCAGCTCGCAGGGGACGAACACTGAAGCTTTCTTT.

This sequence joins TRBV30 and TRBJ1-5; D is unclear. This CDR3 contains 13 residues. The germline V gene has CDR1 GTSNPN and CDR2 SVGIG (reference sequence). V shed 3 bases and J shed 2 bases, with 8 bases lying between them. CDR3 nucleotide sequence: TGTGCCTGGAGCGACGTAGGCAATCAGCCCCAGCATTTT. Residues: CAWSDVGNQPQHF.

This chain uses TRBV6-5 with TRBJ1-1; 7 nucleotides align to TRBD1. Germline CDR1 is MNHEY and CDR2 is SVGAGI. The CDR3 consists of 15 residues. The ends lost 5 bases at V and 2 bases at J; junction bases unmatched: 8. As DNA, the CDR3 is TGTGCCAGCAGTCCTACGACAGGGCTAAACACTGAAGCTTTCTTT. Translating gives CASSPTTGLNTEAFF.

J is TRBJ2-1 and V is TRBV5-1, with D unclear. V lost 0 bases to trimming and J lost 2 bases, with 12 bases between them. The germline CDR1 and CDR2 sequences are SGHRS and YFSETQ. This CDR3 is 16 amino acids long. The CDR3 DNA sequence: TGCGCCAGCAGCTTGGAGGCTACCATTACCTACAATGAGCAGTTCTTC. This sequence encodes CASSLEATITYNEQFF.

This chain uses TRBV28 with TRBJ1-1; unclear D gene. The V gene's germline CDR1 is MDHEN and CDR2 SYDVKM. V gave up 3 bases and J gave up 7 bases, with 9 bases separating them. This CDR3 has 12 residues. CDR3 protein: CASSFGLNEAFF. In DNA, the CDR3 is TGTGCCAGCAGTTTTGGGCTCAATGAAGCTTTCTTT.

CDR3 loop: CASSLSKVRGGLLGRYEQYF. The CDR3 DNA sequence: TGTGCCAGCAGTTTATCGAAGGTGCGGGGGGGCCTCCTCGGAAGATACGAGCAGTACTTC. The V and J genes are TRBV27 and TRBJ2-7; 9 bases agree with TRBD2. This CDR3 is 20 amino acids long. The germline V gene encodes CDR1 MNHEY and CDR2 SMNVEV (reference sequence). Unmatched junction bases numbered 19, after V lost 0 bases and J lost 4 bases.

The chain couples TRBV19 to TRBJ2-7; D may be TRBD2 (5 bases). The CDR3 covers 16 residues. V lost 1 base to trimming and J lost 2 bases, with 15 bases between them. Looked up from germline, CDR1 is LNHDA and CDR2 is SQIVND (reference sequence). The CDR3 spells CASSIAGKSATYEQYF. The CDR3 DNA reads TGTGCCAGTAGTATAGCCGGGAAAAGCGCTACCTACGAGCAGTACTTC. Supplemented by reference TRBV19 and TRBJ2-7, the full variable domain reads DGGITQSPKYLFRKEGQNVTLSCEQNLNHDAMYWYRQDPGQGLRLIYYSQIVNDFQKGDIAEGYSVSREKKESFPLTVTSAQKNPTAFYLCASSIAGKSATYEQYFGPGTRLTVT.

The chain joins TRBV11-2 to TRBJ2-3, with a possible D match to TRBD1 (5 bases). Trimming left V 6 bases short and J 3 bases short, with 7 bases between. CDR1 SGHAT and CDR2 FQNNGV come from the germline V gene. CDR3 length: 12 residues. As DNA, the CDR3 is TGTGCCAGCAGGGGGCTGACAGATACGCAGTATTTT. Encoded protein: CASRGLTDTQYF.

The chain couples TRBV6-6 to TRBJ2-1, with 12 bases aligning to TRBD2. V dropped 8 bases and J dropped 8; count of bases not matched to a gene: 13. Germline V lookup: CDR1 MNHNY, CDR2 SVGAGI (reference sequence). The CDR3 is 16 amino acids. CDR3 bases: TGTGCCAGCCTCTCTAGCGGGGGGGCCCAGGTCCATGAGCAGTTCTTC. This sequence encodes CASLSSGGAQVHEQFF.